This passage covers 20 T cell receptor beta chains from one sample sequenced in a study of cytomegalovirus exposure and HLA in healthy donors (dated 2017 in TCRdb). The library was generated by the immunoSEQ multiplex PCR assay. For the multiplex PCR, a mixture combining 60 forward primers for TCR Vbeta segments and 13 reverse primers for TCR Jbeta segments was used. Entries here come from immuneACCESS through TCRdb and include only in-frame sequences with V and J called. Some clones fail to appear in such tables; in the studies checked, an unresolved V gene covers under half of the shortfall, and the cause of the remainder is unknown. Counted in this sample were around 64,000 clones; 85% to 90% of them appeared once. The ten largest clonotypes hold around 10% of the sample. The sample taken for sequencing was PBMCs. Receptors were obtained from a woman aged 30 to 39 in good health and CMV-seropositive.

Concerning this clone: An end of the junction does not agree with germline; a read error may underlie this. The V and J genes are TRBV25-1 and TRBJ2-7; TRBD1 might be the D (5 bases). Germline loops: CDR1 MGHDK, CDR2 SYGVNS. The CDR3 has 14 residues. CDR3 in amino acids: CDSSEFSGPYEQYF. The CDR3 nucleotides are TGTGACAGCAGTGAATTCTCAGGGCCCTACGAGCAGTACTTC.

The chain recombines TRBV5-4 with TRBJ1-3; D perhaps matches TRBD1 (5 bases). This CDR3 has 16 amino acids. V gave up 0 bases and J gave up 4 bases, with 14 bases separating them. In germline, CDR1 is SGHNT, CDR2 YYREEE (reference sequence). The CDR3 reads CASSLAERGGGNTIYF. CDR3 DNA sequence: TGTGCCAGCAGCTTGGCCGAAAGGGGAGGGGGAAACACCATATATTTT.

The J gene is TRBJ2-5, the V gene TRBV7-9; TRBD2 might be the D (6 bases). The J call is uncertain, as TRBJ2-7 better fits the DNA end. The CDR3 loop spans 14 amino acids. Germline V gives CDR1 SEHNR, CDR2 FQNEAQ (reference sequence). In DNA form, the CDR3 reads TGTGCCAGCAGCTTAGTTTTTGGGGAGGACGAGCAGTACTTC. Protein: CASSLVFGEDEQYF.

Written as DNA, the CDR3 is TGTGCCAGCAGCCCAGGGGTCCGGGATCAGCCCCAGCATTTT. Translating it yields CASSPGVRDQPQHF. The V and J genes are TRBV11-2 and TRBJ1-5, with a possible D match to TRBD1 (6 bases). This CDR3 has 14 amino acids. In germline, CDR1 is SGHAT, CDR2 FQNNGV. The V gene lost 5 bases and the J gene lost 5 bases, with 13 bases spanning the gap.

The chain combines TRBV5-1 with TRBJ2-1, with 9 bases matching TRBD1. The germline V gene has CDR1 SGHRS and CDR2 YFSETQ. Unmatched junction bases numbered 30, after V lost 4 bases and J lost 4 bases. This CDR3 is built from 23 residues. The CDR3 reads CASSPRDRVRGKGGRGRYNEQFF. Written as DNA, the CDR3 is TGCGCCAGCAGCCCGCGGGACAGGGTTAGAGGGAAAGGAGGGAGAGGAAGGTACAATGAGCAGTTCTTC.

This chain joins TRBV4-1 and TRBJ2-6; D might be TRBD1 (5 bases). V dropped 1 base and J dropped 1 base, with 14 bases sitting between them. Looked up from germline, CDR1 is MGHRA and CDR2 is YSYEKL. CDR3 length: 18 amino acids. The CDR3 loop reads CASSQGLARGSGANVLTF. The CDR3 DNA follows: TGCGCCAGCAGCCAAGGTCTGGCTAGGGGATCTGGGGCCAACGTCCTGACTTTC.

The chain uses TRBV6-5 and TRBJ2-5, with D maybe TRBD2 (7 bases). The CDR3 sequence is 16 residues long. The V and J ends lost 0 bases and 4 bases respectively, with 15 bases between them. The germline V gene has CDR1 MNHEY and CDR2 SVGAGI. The DNA for the CDR3 is TGTGCCAGCAGTTACTCGTCGGGGGGCAATCGAGAGACCCAGTACTTC. Translating gives CASSYSSGGNRETQYF.

The chain couples TRBV30 to TRBJ2-7; D possibly corresponds to TRBD2 (5 bases). CDR1 GTSNPN and CDR2 SVGIG come from the germline V gene (reference sequence). CDR3 length equals 13 residues. V lost 4 bases and J lost 1, with 11 bases in between. The CDR3 bases are TGTGCCTGGAACCGGGAATCTTCCTACGAGCAGTACTTC. The encoded protein is CAWNRESSYEQYF.

The sample holds a few counts of this clone. V usage is TRBV5-6 and J usage is TRBJ2-3, with 9 positions matching TRBD2. Germline V lookup: CDR1 SGHDT, CDR2 YYEEEE. This CDR3 comprises 19 residues. With V trimmed by 3 bases and J by 0 bases, 14 bases remained unmatched. CDR3 residues: CASSSINSGTSLSTDTQYF. DNA of the CDR3: TGTGCCAGCAGCTCGATAAACTCCGGGACTAGCCTTAGCACAGATACGCAGTATTTT.

The V gene is TRBV1, the J gene TRBJ2-7; TRBD1, as called in the table, went unchecked against the DNA. TRBV1 is annotated as a pseudogene. CDR3 length equals 16 residues. The CDR3: CTSSQGRGGNTGEQYF. CDR3 coding DNA: TGCACCAGCAGCCAAGGGAGAGGGGGAAACACGGGAGAGCAGTACTTC.

This sequence joins TRBV9 and TRBJ1-5; 7 nucleotides agree with TRBD1. V was clipped by 4 bases and J by 2 bases; unmatched bases: 6. The CDR3 is 15 residues long. The germline V gene has CDR1 SGDLS and CDR2 YYNGEE. CDR3 residues: CASSLTGLGNQPQHF. The CDR3 nucleotides read TGTGCCAGCAGCCTGACAGGGTTGGGCAATCAGCCCCAGCATTTT.

This rearrangement joins TRBV7-2 to TRBJ1-4; 7 bases line up with TRBD1. V lost 5 bases to trimming and J lost 10 bases; unmatched junction nucleotides: 16. In germline, CDR1 is SGHTA, CDR2 FQGNSA. This CDR3 is 16 amino acids long. CDR3 region: CASSLGQDKGDRKLFF. CDR3 in DNA: TGTGCCAGCAGCCTAGGACAGGACAAAGGGGATCGAAAACTGTTTTTT.

The chain combines TRBV7-3 with TRBJ2-1; 10 bases line up with TRBD2. Trimming took 4 bases from V and 10 from J; bases not matched to a gene: 7. In germline, CDR1 is SGHTA, CDR2 FQGTGA. The CDR3 is 14 amino acids. CDR3 protein: CASSSLAGAGEQFF. Here the CDR3 DNA reads TGTGCCAGCAGCTCCCTAGCGGGAGCCGGGGAGCAGTTCTTC. Variable domain in full (rest from reference TRBV7-3 and TRBJ2-1): GAGVSQTPSNKVTEKGKYVELRCDPISGHTALYWYRQSLGQGPEFLIYFQGTGAADDSGLPNDRFFAVRPEGSVSTLKIQRTERGDSAVYLCASSSLAGAGEQFFGPGTRLTVL.

V usage is TRBV28 and J usage is TRBJ1-5; D is perhaps TRBD1 (6 bases). CDR1 and CDR2 (germline): MDHEN, SYDVKM. This CDR3 contains 15 residues. V gave up 6 bases and J gave up 2 bases, with 14 bases separating them. CDR3 sequence (DNA): TGTGCCAGCAGCTACGTGGGGGCGCGCAATCAGCCCCAGCATTTT. Its translation: CASSYVGARNQPQHF.

This clone has just one count. V gene TRBV30 combines with J gene TRBJ1-2; 8 positions match TRBD1. The length of the CDR3 is 14 residues. Unmatched junction bases numbered 7, after V lost 3 bases and J lost 4 bases. Looked up from germline, CDR1 is GTSNPN and CDR2 is SVGIG (reference sequence). CDR3 bases: TGTGCCTGGAGACGGTCAGGGGGCGGCTATGGCTACACCTTC. Translated: CAWRRSGGGYGYTF.

As to this clone: The junction and the germline gene differ at one end; a read error may be behind it. The chain couples TRBV2 to TRBJ2-1; D not certain. Germline CDR1 and CDR2: SNHLY and FYNNEI. The CDR3 runs 11 residues. The CDR3 here is CASSSYDEQFF. CDR3 nucleotide sequence: TGTGCCAGCTCCTCCTACGATGAGCAGTTCTTC.

The J gene is TRBJ2-5, the V gene TRBV7-9; 8 positions agree with TRBD1. J gave up 5 bases and V 5 bases, and 7 bases lay outside the gene matches. The germline CDR1 and CDR2 sequences are SEHNR and FQNEAQ (reference sequence). The CDR3 length is 14 residues. The CDR3 region has the DNA TGTGCCAGCAGCCCCAGGACAGGGTGGGAGACCCAGTACTTC. Its protein is CASSPRTGWETQYF.

The chain combines TRBV9 with TRBJ2-7; a weak D match, TRBD2 (5 bases). With 3 bases removed from V and 1 base from J, the gap between germline ends came to 11 bases. The CDR3 totals 14 residues. CDR1 SGDLS and CDR2 YYNGEE come from the germline V gene. This CDR3 reads CASSEASRSYEQYF. CDR3 nucleotide sequence: TGTGCCAGCAGCGAAGCTAGCAGATCCTACGAGCAGTACTTC.

The V call is TRBV19, the J call TRBJ1-5, with 12 bases fitting TRBD1. The CDR3 is 14 amino acids. With 6 bases clipped from V and 7 bases from J, the junction kept 4 bases outside the gene matches. In germline, CDR1 is LNHDA, CDR2 SQIVND (reference sequence). The CDR3 protein is CASRGTGGRQPQHF. Written as DNA, the CDR3 is TGTGCCAGTAGGGGGACAGGGGGCCGGCAGCCCCAGCATTTT.

This chain connects TRBV5-1 to TRBJ2-1; TRBD2 aligns across 10 bases. The CDR3 sequence is 15 residues long. V was pared by 7 bases and J by 3 bases, with 7 bases of the junction left unmatched. Germline CDR1 SGHRS, CDR2 YFSETQ. The CDR3: CASGTLAGDYNEQFF. The DNA of the CDR3 is TGCGCCAGCGGTACCCTAGCGGGAGACTACAATGAGCAGTTCTTC.